Listed here are 12 T cell receptor beta chains from one sample, sequenced in a study of blood T cell repertoires in COVID-19. The table came from immunoSEQ multiplex PCR; TCRdb's copy has only in-frame clones and leaves some out. Seen here are over 200,000 clones, just under 90% observed once, and the top ten hold 1.2%. Sequenced input: PBMCs or T cells enriched from blood (not recorded which). The receptors were sampled from a man younger than 45 who had recovered from COVID-19.

This rearrangement joins TRBV2 to TRBJ1-1; TRBD1 is a possible D gene (5 bases). V was cut by 6 bases and J by 7 bases, with 12 bases left in between. This CDR3 spans 12 amino acids. CDR1 is SNHLY and CDR2 is FYNNEI in the germline V gene. The CDR3 region has the DNA TGTGCCAGCAGGAGGGGAGGATATGAAGCTTTCTTT. It yields the protein CASRRGGYEAFF.

The genes are TRBV3-1 (or the pseudogene TRBV3-2) and TRBJ1-2, with 7 bases lining up with TRBD1. Germline assignment: CDR1 LGHDT and CDR2 YNNKEL (reference sequence). J was trimmed by 4 bases and V by 3 bases; bases with no gene match: 14. This CDR3 has 17 amino acids. In DNA, the CDR3 is TGTGCCAGCAGCCACGGGAGAGGGGACAGCGAATTCTATGGCTACACCTTC. Its protein is CASSHGRGDSEFYGYTF.

Here the CDR3 reads CASSDRPGGPHEQFF. In DNA form, the CDR3 reads TGCGCCAGCAGTGATCGCCCGGGGGGGCCGCATGAGCAGTTCTTC. V and J are TRBV10-2 and TRBJ2-1, with 8 bases lining up with TRBD2. Germline CDR1 and CDR2: WSHSY and SAAADI. The V and J ends lost 3 bases and 8 bases, in that order; junction bases with no gene match: 9. The CDR3 has 15 residues.

The chain couples TRBV18 to TRBJ2-7; 11 bases are shared with TRBD2. This CDR3 spans 14 amino acids. The germline V gene has CDR1 KGHSH and CDR2 LQKENI. V dropped 5 bases and J dropped 4; count of bases not matched to a gene: 4. CDR3: CASSTSGRSYEQYF. CDR3 DNA sequence: TGTGCCAGCTCAACTAGCGGGAGAAGTTACGAGCAGTACTTC. Together with reference TRBV18 and TRBJ2-7, the CDR3 gives the full variable domain: NAGVMQNPRHLVRRRGQEARLRCSPMKGHSHVYWYRQLPEEGLKFMVYLQKENIIDESGMPKERFSAEFPKEGPSILRIQQVVRGDSAAYFCASSTSGRSYEQYFGPGTRLTVT.

CDR3 nucleotides: TGTGCCAGCAGTCCCGGGACTAGCGAATACGAGCAGTACTTC. Translating it yields CASSPGTSEYEQYF. This chain connects TRBV6-5 to TRBJ2-7; 10 bases agree with TRBD2. After removal of 5 bases from V and 4 bases from J, the junction contained 5 bases not matched to a gene. CDR1 and CDR2 (germline): MNHEY, SVGAGI. This CDR3 has 14 amino acids.

In this sample, this clone turned up once. The J gene is TRBJ1-1, the V gene TRBV2; D is unresolved. In germline, CDR1 is SNHLY, CDR2 FYNNEI. V dropped 4 bases and J dropped 1 base, with 7 bases sitting between them. The CDR3 has 13 residues. In DNA form, the CDR3 reads TGTGCCAGCAGTGGAGTAAAGAACACTGAAGCTTTCTTT. Its protein product is CASSGVKNTEAFF.

V is TRBV24-1 and J is TRBJ2-5; 8 bases fit TRBD2. The CDR3 sequence is 16 residues long. With 2 bases clipped from V and 2 bases from J, the junction kept 6 bases outside the gene matches. The germline V gene encodes CDR1 KGHDR and CDR2 SFDVKD. CDR3 in amino acids: CATSDSGTRSQETQYF. DNA of the CDR3: TGTGCCACCAGTGATTCCGGGACTAGGAGTCAAGAGACCCAGTACTTC.

J is TRBJ1-1 and V is TRBV7-9; tentative D call: TRBD1 (5 bases). The CDR3 contains 16 residues. The V and J ends lost 1 base and 3 bases respectively, with 15 bases between them. The V gene's germline CDR1 is SEHNR and CDR2 FQNEAQ (reference sequence). The CDR3 protein is CASSLVRRGKDTEAFF. The CDR3 DNA follows: TGTGCCAGCAGCTTAGTCCGGCGGGGGAAAGACACTGAAGCTTTCTTT.

The CDR3 DNA reads as TGTGCCAGCAGCCCCCATCATGGGGACAGAGGTAACTATGGCTACACCTTC. Its translation: CASSPHHGDRGNYGYTF. The rearrangement uses TRBV9 and TRBJ1-2; 7 nucleotides agree with TRBD1. With V trimmed by 4 bases and J by 1 base, 13 bases remained unmatched. Germline CDR1 reads SGDLS; CDR2 reads YYNGEE. This CDR3 is 17 amino acids long.

The J gene is TRBJ2-5, the V gene TRBV7-2; TRBD2 might be the D (7 bases). This CDR3 region has 14 residues. Trimming shortened V by 1 base and J by 5 bases, and 11 bases separated the two germline ends. Germline V CDR1 and CDR2: SGHTA, FQGNSA. The CDR3 nucleotides are TGTGCCAGCAGCTTAGGGGGGGGGCAGGAGACCCAGTACTTC. Translated: CASSLGGGQETQYF.

The genes are TRBV27 and TRBJ2-7; 7 bases are shared with TRBD2. Germline assignment: CDR1 MNHEY and CDR2 SMNVEV (reference sequence). J gave up 3 bases and V 3 bases, and 5 bases lay outside the gene matches. The CDR3 covers 14 residues. The CDR3 nucleotides read TGTGCCAGCAGTTTTTCTGGCGGGGGCTACGAGCAGTACTTC. Translating gives CASSFSGGGYEQYF.

V and J are TRBV5-4 and TRBJ1-2, with 7 nucleotides matching TRBD1. CDR3 length: 16 residues. The germline V gene has CDR1 SGHNT and CDR2 YYREEE (reference sequence). J was trimmed by 1 base and V by 1 base; bases with no gene match: 7. The CDR3 loop is CASSLPGGSINYGYTF. CDR3 sequence (DNA): TGTGCCAGCAGCTTGCCAGGGGGTTCCATTAACTATGGCTACACCTTC.